This T cell receptor beta chain originates from a study of control samples from healthy donors and cancer patients. Data came from immunoSEQ multiplex PCR; TCRdb stores just in-frame clones and leaves some out. The table records around 81,000 clones, just over 90% of them present only once. There are 15 residues in the CDR3. V was pared by 3 bases and J by 5 bases, with 16 bases between. Germline V lookup: CDR1 PRHDT, CDR2 FYEKMQ (reference sequence). The TCR comes from a woman in her thirties in good health. The sequencing input was blood. The chain uses TRBV13 and TRBJ2-5, with D tentatively TRBD2 (6 bases). CDR3 nucleotide sequence: TGTGCCAGCAGCTTCTCCGTGGGGGGAGGCGAGACCCAGTACTTC. Amino acids: CASSFSVGGGETQYF.